These 15 T cell receptor beta chains came from one sample sequenced in a study of blood T cell repertoires in COVID-19. Some clones are missing from TCRdb's copy, which holds only in-frame ones; the method was immunoSEQ multiplex PCR. Altogether roughly 80,000 clones are present, over 80% being singletons, with the ten largest covering 7% to 9.5%. The sample comprised peripheral blood. The receptors shown here come from a human donor in a cohort sampled during active COVID-19.

The chain links TRBV5-8 to TRBJ1-4; possible D gene TRBD1, 6 bases. The CDR3 extends over 15 amino acids. Between the trimmed V and J ends, which lost 3 bases and 6 bases, there was a span of 15 bases. CDR1 is SGHTS, CDR2 YDEGEE, per germline. The CDR3 nucleotides are TGTGCCAGCAGCTCCCTCCGGACAGAGGATGAAAAACTGTTTTTT. It codes for CASSSLRTEDEKLFF.

V gene TRBV7-3 combines with J gene TRBJ2-6; D is uncertain. Germline CDR1 reads SGHTA; CDR2 reads FQGTGA. The CDR3 length is 13 residues. V lost 8 bases, J lost 4 bases, and 9 bases lay in between. The CDR3 here is CASGPAGANVLTF. Written as DNA, the CDR3 is TGTGCCAGCGGGCCAGCCGGGGCCAACGTCCTGACTTTC.

V is TRBV19 and J is TRBJ2-1; 8 bases match TRBD1. Germline CDR1 is LNHDA and CDR2 is SQIVND (reference sequence). This CDR3 has 16 residues. Trimming took 5 bases from V and 0 from J; bases not matched to a gene: 6. In nucleotides, the CDR3 is TGTGCCAGTAGTCCCAGGACAGGGCTCTCCTACAATGAGCAGTTCTTC. This gives the protein CASSPRTGLSYNEQFF. Full variable domain (missing parts from reference TRBV19 and TRBJ2-1): DGGITQSPKYLFRKEGQNVTLSCEQNLNHDAMYWYRQDPGQGLRLIYYSQIVNDFQKGDIAEGYSVSREKKESFPLTVTSAQKNPTAFYLCASSPRTGLSYNEQFFGPGTRLTVL.

The gene calls are TRBV6-5 and TRBJ1-5; D is undetermined. Trimming left V 8 bases short and J 4 bases short, with 12 bases between. Germline V gives CDR1 MNHEY, CDR2 SVGAGI. CDR3 length: 13 residues. The CDR3, as DNA: TGTGCCAGCGTCACTTTCGCAAATCAGCCCCAGCATTTT. Translation gives CASVTFANQPQHF.

J is TRBJ2-3 and V is TRBV4-1; 12 bases are shared with TRBD2. CDR3 length: 14 amino acids. CDR1 is MGHRA, CDR2 YSYEKL, per germline. V gave up 5 bases and J gave up 6 bases; unmatched junction bases: 3. The CDR3, as DNA: TGCGCCAGCAGCTATACTAGCGGGAGGGATACGCAGTATTTT. This encodes CASSYTSGRDTQYF.

The rearrangement joins TRBV6-5 to TRBJ2-5; TRBD1 agrees at 7 bases. Germline trimming cut 0 bases from V and 1 base from J; bases unmatched to any gene: 5. CDR1 and CDR2 from the germline V gene are MNHEY and SVGAGI. The CDR3 contains 16 residues. The CDR3 is CASSYSGRGIQETQYF. The CDR3 bases are TGTGCCAGCAGTTACTCGGGCAGGGGGATCCAAGAGACCCAGTACTTC.

The genes are TRBV11-2 and TRBJ2-1; 7 nucleotides match TRBD1. The CDR3 runs 15 residues. Germline values: CDR1 SGHAT, CDR2 FQNNGV. V shed 4 bases and J 7 bases; nucleotides not matched to a gene: 10. The DNA for the CDR3 is TGTGCCAGCAGCTCCCTTACCGGCAGGGGGAATGAGCAGTTCTTC. Amino acids: CASSSLTGRGNEQFF.

This clone has just one count. The V call is TRBV19, the J call TRBJ1-3; D is perhaps TRBD1 (5 bases). V dropped 9 bases and J dropped 4 bases, with 19 bases sitting between them. The germline V gene encodes CDR1 LNHDA and CDR2 SQIVND (reference sequence). The CDR3 loop spans 15 amino acids. CDR3: CARKRVKGSGNTIYF. The CDR3 DNA sequence: TGTGCCAGAAAAAGGGTAAAGGGGTCAGGAAACACCATATATTTT.

This clone was detected only a few times. The chain has TRBV18 and TRBJ2-7; 7 bases map to TRBD2. This CDR3 has 13 amino acids. In germline, CDR1 is KGHSH, CDR2 LQKENI. Germline trimming cut 4 bases from V and 4 bases from J; bases unmatched to any gene: 4. CDR3 coding DNA: TGTGCCAGCTCACTCCGCGGGGGTTACGAGCAGTACTTC. Its protein is CASSLRGGYEQYF. Using reference TRBV18 and TRBJ2-7 for the parts outside the CDR3, the full variable domain is NAGVMQNPRHLVRRRGQEARLRCSPMKGHSHVYWYRQLPEEGLKFMVYLQKENIIDESGMPKERFSAEFPKEGPSILRIQQVVRGDSAAYFCASSLRGGYEQYFGPGTRLTVT.

The chain joins TRBV7-8 to TRBJ1-5; 8 nucleotides line up with TRBD1. The CDR3 loop spans 14 amino acids. Trimming took 4 bases from V and 3 from J; bases not matched to a gene: 2. Per the germline V gene, CDR1 is SGHVS and CDR2 is FQNEAQ. CDR3 loop: CASSWDRSNQPQHF. In nucleotides, the CDR3 is TGTGCCAGCAGCTGGGACAGGTCCAATCAGCCCCAGCATTTT.

The chain couples TRBV5-1 to TRBJ2-1, with 9 bases fitting TRBD1. CDR1 and CDR2 (germline): SGHRS, YFSETQ. The CDR3 contains 16 residues. J lost 5 bases, V lost 3 bases, and 9 bases had no gene match. CDR3 sequence (DNA): TGCGCCAGCAGCTCCCCACAGGGGGCGCGCAACAATGAGCAGTTCTTC. Translation: CASSSPQGARNNEQFF.

The chain has TRBV28 and TRBJ1-4; TRBD1 is a possible D gene (6 bases). From germline, CDR1 is MDHEN and CDR2 SYDVKM. The ends were cut back, 2 bases at V and 15 bases at J, with 13 bases in the middle. The CDR3 totals 12 residues. Here the CDR3 reads CASSLRGGNMFF. As DNA, the CDR3 is TGTGCCAGCAGTTTAAGGGGGGGAAATATGTTTTTT.

This sequence joins TRBV30 and TRBJ1-1; 8 bases line up with TRBD1. Per germline, CDR1 GTSNPN and CDR2 SVGIG (reference sequence). With V trimmed by 2 bases and J by 4 bases, 9 bases remained unmatched. CDR3 length equals 15 residues. Here the CDR3 DNA reads TGTGCCTGGAGTCGAATCCAGGGGGCCATCACTGAAGCTTTCTTT. It codes for CAWSRIQGAITEAFF.

The chain joins TRBV30 to TRBJ2-7, with unresolved D. V lost 0 bases to trimming and J lost 4 bases, with 22 bases between them. Looked up from germline, CDR1 is GTSNPN and CDR2 is SVGIG (reference sequence). The CDR3 loop spans 17 amino acids. This CDR3 is CAWSVLFQVGLAYEQYF. The CDR3, as DNA: TGTGCCTGGAGTGTACTGTTCCAGGTCGGCCTGGCTTACGAGCAGTACTTC.

This chain uses TRBV28 with TRBJ1-6; a weak D match, TRBD1 (5 bases). The length of the CDR3 is 16 residues. The V end was cut by 5 bases, the J end by 2 bases, with 13 bases between. Germline lookup yields CDR1 MDHEN and CDR2 SYDVKM. CDR3 DNA sequence: TGTGCCAGCAGTCTCCCCGGGGGGACCTATAATTCACCCCTCCACTTT. This translates into CASSLPGGTYNSPLHF.